The clone carrying this T cell receptor beta chain was observed a handful of times. What it binds is not known. The data were obtained in a study of beta chain features in type 1 diabetes. General study results and limits: In every one of the four CD4+ subsets, TCRB CDR3s were moderately but significantly shorter in Type 1 diabetes patients.

Expressed TCRB transcripts got sequenced, as all isolated RNA was reverse transcribed. The data were produced by immunoSEQ multiplex PCR, yet TCRdb's version contains in-frame clones alone and is incomplete. Here the sample spans 300,000 to 350,000 clones, 9.3% being singletons. Via the markers CD45RO/CCR7/CD25/CD127/CD95/CD27, stem cell-like memory, regulatory, central memory and naive CD4+ cells were sorted. CDR1 is LNHDA, CDR2 SQIVND, per germline (reference sequence). The CDR3 spans 13 residues. Trimming took 0 bases from V and 3 from J, leaving 6 bases between them. The clonotype was recovered from a man aged 30-40 years with type 1 diabetes. The chain recombines TRBV19 with TRBJ2-7; D is undetermined. The specimen was central memory CD4+ T cells from blood. The CDR3 here is CASSIESSYEQYF. In DNA, the CDR3 is TGTGCCAGTAGTATAGAGTCTAGCTACGAGCAGTACTTC.